One and the same sample provided the 5 T cell receptor beta chains below, sequenced in a study of spatial heterogeneity in lung cancer. TCRdb independently ran MiXCR on the 5' RACE reads; one entry per CDR3 protein. The sample consists of roughly 40,000 distinct CDR3 sequences, 6.5% to 7% of them appearing once. As for time point: sample taken at primary tumor resection. The starting material was PBMCs, obtained at surgery. These receptors were collected from a female donor with early-stage non-small cell lung cancer.

This clonotype was seen more than once but under ten times. V and J are TRBV3-1 and TRBJ2-7, with D uncertain. V gave up 2 bases and J gave up 0 bases, with 8 bases separating them. Per the germline V gene, CDR1 is LGHDT and CDR2 is YNNKEL (reference sequence). This CDR3 is 14 amino acids long. As DNA, the CDR3 is TGTGCCAGCAGCCAAATGGAGCACTCCTACGAGCAGTACTTC. Its protein is CASSQMEHSYEQYF.

This clonotype showed up many times. The V gene is TRBV7-2, the J gene TRBJ2-3, with D possibly TRBD2 on 6 matching bases. This CDR3 has 15 residues. From germline, CDR1 is SGHTA and CDR2 FQGNSA. The germline V and J ends were trimmed by 1 base and 0 bases, with 8 bases remaining between them. The CDR3 sequence is CASSLVAGSTDTQYF. CDR3 nucleotides: TGTGCCAGCAGCTTAGTGGCGGGGAGCACAGATACGCAGTATTTT. The full variable domain, in which reference TRBV7-2 and TRBJ2-3 provide the parts outside the CDR3, is GAGVSQSPSNKVTEKGKDVELRCDPISGHTALYWYRQSLGQGLEFLIYFQGNSAPDKSGLPSDRFSAERTGGSVSTLTIQRTQQEDSAVYLCASSLVAGSTDTQYFGPGTRLTVL.

This clonotype has ten or more counts. The chain links TRBV2 to TRBJ2-1, with 7 bases identical to TRBD2. Germline assignment: CDR1 SNHLY and CDR2 FYNNEI. This CDR3 is 16 amino acids long. V shed 6 bases and J 2 bases; nucleotides not matched to a gene: 10. CDR3 region: CASSRAGLNTYNEQFF. In DNA, the CDR3 is TGTGCCAGCAGCCGAGCGGGACTGAATACCTACAATGAGCAGTTCTTC. Full variable domain (rest looked up from reference TRBV2 and TRBJ2-1): EPEVTQTPSHQVTQMGQEVILRCVPISNHLYFYWYRQILGQKVEFLVSFYNNEISEKSEIFDDQFSVERPDGSNFTLKIRSTKLEDSAMYFCASSRAGLNTYNEQFFGPGTRLTVL.

This clonotype was recorded many times. J is TRBJ1-3 and V is TRBV29-1; D gene unclear. Trimming pared 5 bases from V and 0 bases from J, leaving 11 bases between. The CDR3 has 14 amino acids. Germline CDR1 SQVTM, CDR2 ANQGSEA. CDR3 sequence: CSVLAGGSGNTIYF. The CDR3 nucleotides read TGCAGCGTTTTAGCGGGAGGCTCTGGAAACACCATATATTTT.

This clonotype was seen a few times. The CDR3 nucleotides read TGTGCCAGCAGCGCCACAGGCACAGATACGCAGTATTTT. Protein sequence: CASSATGTDTQYF. The chain recombines TRBV9 with TRBJ2-3; unclear D gene. CDR1 and CDR2 (germline): SGDLS, YYNGEE. CDR3 length: 13 amino acids. Deletions cut 3 bases from V and 1 base from J, with 6 bases between.